The sequence of this T cell receptor beta chain was determined in a study of T cell responses to AZD1222 COVID-19 vaccine. Study-wide results and caveats: After the peak T cell response, and only then, were repertoires sampled. Spike-specific TCR depth and breadth grew after two AZD1222 doses. CD4 TCRs linked to vaccination spanned spike, dominating at 160-218 and 743-854.

Germline V CDR1 and CDR2: SGHNT, YENEEA. Trimming at V came to 4 bases and at J to 0 bases, leaving 12 bases not matched to a gene. The CDR3 consists of 18 residues. The table lists this clone with a count of one. As yet, its antigen is unknown. This table comes from immunoSEQ multiplex PCR, and its TCRdb copy is limited to in-frame clones, with some not included. The sample has some 130,000 clones; about 90% are singletons. Combined were second doses at about 4 or about 12 weeks. This sequence originates from an adult who received the AZD1222 COVID-19 vaccine. The sequencing here drew on peripheral blood, taken 28 days after the second AZD1222 dose. The V call is TRBV11-3, the J call TRBJ2-1; 7 bases agree with TRBD1. In nucleotides, the CDR3 is TGTGCCAGCAGCTCATTACGGACAGGAACGAGCTCCTACAATGAGCAGTTCTTC. This translates into CASSSLRTGTSSYNEQFF.